This TCR beta chain was obtained from a study of shared clonotypes between healthy human individuals. Concerning this clone itself: Its target is unknown.

Per germline, CDR1 SGHDT and CDR2 YYEEEE. This CDR3 comprises 14 residues. V lost 0 bases and J 5 bases, leaving 9 bases between the germline ends. Terminally differentiated effector memory CD45RA+ cells were left out of the naive CD8 fraction, which was CD45RO-negative and positively selected for CCR7. Recent acute infections and vaccinations were absent in the healthy HIV-negative adult donors. The donor cohort consisted entirely of Caucasian adults residing in Nashville, Tennessee. Researchers ran the assay at a deep level. Repertoires were generated with immunoSEQ multiplex PCR, while TCRdb's copy carries only in-frame clones and drops some. The sample includes 1.5 million to 2.5 million clones, about 95% seen only once; the top ten take under 1.5%. Broader study findings: Incompleteness in sorted-subset sequencing, despite large depth, was shown by rarefaction.

Source material: naive CD8+ T cells sorted from blood. This TCR derives from a man younger than 35 in good health. The chain has TRBV5-6 and TRBJ2-1; D is perhaps TRBD2 (5 bases). CDR3 nucleotides: TGTGCCAGCAGCTTGGAACTAGAAGACAATGAGCAGTTCTTC. Translated, it gives CASSLELEDNEQFF.